The following is a T cell receptor beta chain sequence with its context. Its antigen is not known. This entry belongs to a study of shared clonotypes between healthy human individuals. Overall study: The cohort comprised a couple of women and a few men. Their ages spanned 18 to 49 years.

Profiled with immunoSEQ multiplex PCR; TCRdb holds only in-frame clones, not every one. Here the sample spans some 2.1 million clones, 85% to 95% being singletons. The CDR3 extends over 16 amino acids. From germline, CDR1 is MNHGY and CDR2 SAAAGT. Trimming removed 4 bases at V and 0 bases at J, with 13 bases between. Regarding the study as a whole: Generally, naive subsets (rather than memory subsets) showed larger estimated richness.

The J gene is TRBJ2-1, the V gene TRBV6-8, with D possibly being TRBD2 (6 bases). The source of this sequence is a man aged 18 to 30 in good health. The sequencing input was naive CD4+ T cells sorted from blood. Sample subset: CD45RA+ positively selected. CDR3 region: CASSSALADSYNEQFF. CDR3 DNA sequence: TGTGCCAGCAGTTCGGCACTAGCCGACTCCTACAATGAGCAGTTCTTC.